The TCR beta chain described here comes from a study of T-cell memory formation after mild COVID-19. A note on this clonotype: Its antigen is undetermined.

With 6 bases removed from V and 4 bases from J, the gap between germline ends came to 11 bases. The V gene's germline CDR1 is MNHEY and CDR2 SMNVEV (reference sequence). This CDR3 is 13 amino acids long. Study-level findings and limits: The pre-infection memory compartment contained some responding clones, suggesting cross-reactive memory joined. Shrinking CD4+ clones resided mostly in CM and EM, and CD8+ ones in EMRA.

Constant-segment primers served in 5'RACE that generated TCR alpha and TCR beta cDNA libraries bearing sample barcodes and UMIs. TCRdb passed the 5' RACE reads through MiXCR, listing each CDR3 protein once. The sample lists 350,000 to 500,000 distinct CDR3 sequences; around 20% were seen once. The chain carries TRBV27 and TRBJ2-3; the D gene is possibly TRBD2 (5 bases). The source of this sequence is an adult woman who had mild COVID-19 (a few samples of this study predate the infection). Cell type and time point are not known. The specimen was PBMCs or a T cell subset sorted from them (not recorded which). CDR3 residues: CASRAGGADTQYF. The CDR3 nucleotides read TGTGCCAGCAGGGCCGGAGGCGCAGATACGCAGTATTTT.